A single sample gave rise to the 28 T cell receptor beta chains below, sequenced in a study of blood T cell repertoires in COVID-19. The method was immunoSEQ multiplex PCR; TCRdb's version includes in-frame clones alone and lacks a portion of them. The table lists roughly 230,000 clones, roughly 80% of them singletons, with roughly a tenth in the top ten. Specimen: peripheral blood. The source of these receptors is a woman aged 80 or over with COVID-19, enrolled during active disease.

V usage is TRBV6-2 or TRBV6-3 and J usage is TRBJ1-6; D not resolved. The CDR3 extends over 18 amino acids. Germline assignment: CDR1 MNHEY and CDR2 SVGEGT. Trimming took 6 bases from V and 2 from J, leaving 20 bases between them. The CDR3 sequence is CASSSPAAQEAYNSPLHF. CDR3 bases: TGTGCCAGCAGCAGCCCGGCGGCTCAGGAGGCCTATAATTCACCCCTCCACTTT.

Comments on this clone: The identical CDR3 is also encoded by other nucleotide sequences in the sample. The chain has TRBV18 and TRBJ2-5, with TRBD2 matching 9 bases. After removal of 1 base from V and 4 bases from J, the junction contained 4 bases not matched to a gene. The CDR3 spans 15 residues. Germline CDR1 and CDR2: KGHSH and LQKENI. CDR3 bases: TGTGCCAGCTCACCACTAGCGGGGGCACGAGAGACCCAGTACTTC. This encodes CASSPLAGARETQYF. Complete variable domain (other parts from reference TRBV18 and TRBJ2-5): NAGVMQNPRHLVRRRGQEARLRCSPMKGHSHVYWYRQLPEEGLKFMVYLQKENIIDESGMPKERFSAEFPKEGPSILRIQQVVRGDSAAYFCASSPLAGARETQYFGPGTRLLVL.

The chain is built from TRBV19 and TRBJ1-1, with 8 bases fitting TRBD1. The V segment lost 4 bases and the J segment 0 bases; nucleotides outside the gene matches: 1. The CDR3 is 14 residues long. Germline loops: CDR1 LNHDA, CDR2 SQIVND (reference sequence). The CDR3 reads CASSKDRVNTEAFF. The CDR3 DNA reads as TGTGCCAGTAGTAAGGACAGGGTGAACACTGAAGCTTTCTTT.

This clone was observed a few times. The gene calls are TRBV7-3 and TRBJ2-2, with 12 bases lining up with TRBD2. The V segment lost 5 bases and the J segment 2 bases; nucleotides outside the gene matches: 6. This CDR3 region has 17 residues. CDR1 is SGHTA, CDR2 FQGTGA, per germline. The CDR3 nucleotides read TGTGCCAGCAGCATGACTAGCGGGGGAGGTAACACCGGGGAGCTGTTTTTT. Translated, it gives CASSMTSGGGNTGELFF.

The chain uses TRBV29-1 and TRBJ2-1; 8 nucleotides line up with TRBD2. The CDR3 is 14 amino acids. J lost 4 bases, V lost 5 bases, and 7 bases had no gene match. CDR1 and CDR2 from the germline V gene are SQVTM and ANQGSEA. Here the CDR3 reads CSVKSSGEYNEQFF. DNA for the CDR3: TGCAGCGTTAAGAGTAGCGGGGAATACAATGAGCAGTTCTTC.

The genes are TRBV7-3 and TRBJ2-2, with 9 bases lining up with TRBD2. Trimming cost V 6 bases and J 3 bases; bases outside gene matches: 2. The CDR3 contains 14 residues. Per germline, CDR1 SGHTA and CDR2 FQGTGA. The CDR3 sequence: CASRAGGDTGELFF. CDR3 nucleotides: TGTGCCAGCAGAGCGGGGGGAGACACCGGGGAGCTGTTTTTT.

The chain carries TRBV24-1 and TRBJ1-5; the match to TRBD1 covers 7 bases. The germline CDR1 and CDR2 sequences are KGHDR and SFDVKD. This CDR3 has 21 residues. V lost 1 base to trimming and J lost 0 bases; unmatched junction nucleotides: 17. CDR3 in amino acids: CATSDFPRLRDRQNSNQPQHF. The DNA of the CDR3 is TGTGCCACCAGTGATTTCCCCAGACTCCGGGACAGACAAAATAGCAATCAGCCCCAGCATTTT.

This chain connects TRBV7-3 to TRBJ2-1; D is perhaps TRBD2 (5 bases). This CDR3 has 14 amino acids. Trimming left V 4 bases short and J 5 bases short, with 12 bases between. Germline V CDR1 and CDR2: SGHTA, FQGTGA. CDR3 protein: CASSSDWVDNEQFF. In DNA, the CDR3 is TGTGCCAGCAGCTCGGACTGGGTAGACAATGAGCAGTTCTTC.

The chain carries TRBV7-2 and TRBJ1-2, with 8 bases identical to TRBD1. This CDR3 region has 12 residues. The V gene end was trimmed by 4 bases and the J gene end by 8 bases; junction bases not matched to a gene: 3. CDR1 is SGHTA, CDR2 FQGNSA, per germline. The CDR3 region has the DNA TGTGCCAGCAGCTCCAGGGGGCGCGGCTACACCTTC. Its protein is CASSSRGRGYTF.

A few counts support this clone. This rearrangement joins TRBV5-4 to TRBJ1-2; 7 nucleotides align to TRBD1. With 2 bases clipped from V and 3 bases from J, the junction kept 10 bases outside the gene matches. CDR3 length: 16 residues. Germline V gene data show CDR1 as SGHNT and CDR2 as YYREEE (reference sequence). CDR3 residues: CASSFTADRAHYGYTF. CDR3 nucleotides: TGTGCCAGCAGCTTTACCGCCGACAGGGCCCACTATGGCTACACCTTC.

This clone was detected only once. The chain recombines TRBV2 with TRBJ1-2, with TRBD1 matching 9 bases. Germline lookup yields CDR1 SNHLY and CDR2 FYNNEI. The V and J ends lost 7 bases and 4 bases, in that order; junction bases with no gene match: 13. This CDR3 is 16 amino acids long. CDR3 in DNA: TGTGCCAGCACTGAGGTGGGGACAGGGACGTTCTATGGCTACACCTTC. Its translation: CASTEVGTGTFYGYTF. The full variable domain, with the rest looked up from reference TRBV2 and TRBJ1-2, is EPEVTQTPSHQVTQMGQEVILRCVPISNHLYFYWYRQILGQKVEFLVSFYNNEISEKSEIFDDQFSVERPDGSNFTLKIRSTKLEDSAMYFCASTEVGTGTFYGYTFGSGTRLTVV.

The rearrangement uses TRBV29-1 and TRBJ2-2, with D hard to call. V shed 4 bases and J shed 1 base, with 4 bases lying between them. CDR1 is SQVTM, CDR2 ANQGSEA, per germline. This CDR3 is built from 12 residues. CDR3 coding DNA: TGCAGCGTTGGCAGGAACACCGGGGAGCTGTTTTTT. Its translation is CSVGRNTGELFF.

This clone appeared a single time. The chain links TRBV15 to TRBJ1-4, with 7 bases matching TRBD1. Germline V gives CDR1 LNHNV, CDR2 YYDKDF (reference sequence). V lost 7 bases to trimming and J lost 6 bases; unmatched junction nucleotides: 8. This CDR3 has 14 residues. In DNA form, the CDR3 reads TGTGCCACCACGACCCTACAGGGGTATGAAAAACTGTTTTTT. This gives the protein CATTTLQGYEKLFF.

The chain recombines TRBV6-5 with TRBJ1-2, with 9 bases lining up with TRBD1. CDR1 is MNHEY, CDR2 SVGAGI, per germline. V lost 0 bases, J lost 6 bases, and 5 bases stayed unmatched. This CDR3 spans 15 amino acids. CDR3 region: CASSYSKDRGNGYTF. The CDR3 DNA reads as TGTGCCAGCAGTTACTCGAAGGACAGGGGAAATGGCTACACCTTC.

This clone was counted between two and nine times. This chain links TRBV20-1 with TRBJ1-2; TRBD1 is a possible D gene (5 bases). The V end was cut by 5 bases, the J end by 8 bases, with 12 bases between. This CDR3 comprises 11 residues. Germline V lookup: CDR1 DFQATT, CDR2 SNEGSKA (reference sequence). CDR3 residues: CSASRVEGYTF. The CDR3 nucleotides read TGCAGTGCTTCCAGGGTGGAAGGCTACACCTTC.

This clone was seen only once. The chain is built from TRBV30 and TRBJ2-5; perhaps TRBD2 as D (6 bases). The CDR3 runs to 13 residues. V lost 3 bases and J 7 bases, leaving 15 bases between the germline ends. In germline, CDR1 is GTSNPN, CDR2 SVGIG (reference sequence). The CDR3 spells CAWRKEGPGTQYF. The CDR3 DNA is TGTGCCTGGAGAAAGGAGGGACCCGGGACCCAGTACTTC.

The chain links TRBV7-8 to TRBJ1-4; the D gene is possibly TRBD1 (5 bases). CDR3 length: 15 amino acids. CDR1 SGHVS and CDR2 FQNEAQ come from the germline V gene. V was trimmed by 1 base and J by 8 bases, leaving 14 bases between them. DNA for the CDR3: TGTGCCAGCAGCTTAGTGCAGGCCCAGGGCGAAAAACTGTTTTTT. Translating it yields CASSLVQAQGEKLFF.

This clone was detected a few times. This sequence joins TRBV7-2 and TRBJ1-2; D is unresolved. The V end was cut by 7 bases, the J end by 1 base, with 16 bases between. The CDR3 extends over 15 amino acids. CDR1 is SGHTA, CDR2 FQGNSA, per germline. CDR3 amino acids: CASNPLGPSNYGYTF. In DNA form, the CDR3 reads TGTGCCAGCAACCCACTGGGCCCGAGTAACTATGGCTACACCTTC.

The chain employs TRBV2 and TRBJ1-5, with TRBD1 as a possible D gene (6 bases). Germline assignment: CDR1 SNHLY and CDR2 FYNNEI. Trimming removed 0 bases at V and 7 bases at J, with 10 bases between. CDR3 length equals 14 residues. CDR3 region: CASSEALGGQPQHF. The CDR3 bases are TGTGCCAGCAGTGAAGCGCTTGGGGGCCAGCCCCAGCATTTT.

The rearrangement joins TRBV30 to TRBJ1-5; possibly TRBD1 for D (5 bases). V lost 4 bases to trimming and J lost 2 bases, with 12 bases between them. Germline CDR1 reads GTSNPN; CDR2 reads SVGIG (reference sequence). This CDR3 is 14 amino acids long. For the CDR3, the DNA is TGTGCCTGGACCCCGGGAGGGGGCAATCAGCCCCAGCATTTT. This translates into CAWTPGGGNQPQHF.

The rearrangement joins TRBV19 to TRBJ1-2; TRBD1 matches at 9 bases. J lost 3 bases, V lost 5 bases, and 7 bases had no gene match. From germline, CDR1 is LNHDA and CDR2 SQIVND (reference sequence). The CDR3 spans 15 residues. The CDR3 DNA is TGTGCCAGTAGTTCCGGGACAGGGCGGGACTATGGCTACACCTTC. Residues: CASSSGTGRDYGYTF.

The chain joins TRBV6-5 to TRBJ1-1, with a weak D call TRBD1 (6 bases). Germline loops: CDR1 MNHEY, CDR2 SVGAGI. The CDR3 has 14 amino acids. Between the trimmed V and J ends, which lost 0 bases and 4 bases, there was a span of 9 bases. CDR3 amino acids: CASSYSRGATEAFF. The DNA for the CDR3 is TGTGCCAGCAGTTACTCCCGGGGGGCCACTGAAGCTTTCTTT.

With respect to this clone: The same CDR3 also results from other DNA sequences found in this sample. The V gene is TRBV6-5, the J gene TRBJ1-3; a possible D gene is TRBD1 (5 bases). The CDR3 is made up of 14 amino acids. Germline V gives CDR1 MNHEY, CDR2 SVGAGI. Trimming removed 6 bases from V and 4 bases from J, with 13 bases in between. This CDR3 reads CASSPGGSGNTIYF. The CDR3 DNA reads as TGTGCCAGCAGCCCCGGGGGGTCCGGAAACACCATATATTTT.

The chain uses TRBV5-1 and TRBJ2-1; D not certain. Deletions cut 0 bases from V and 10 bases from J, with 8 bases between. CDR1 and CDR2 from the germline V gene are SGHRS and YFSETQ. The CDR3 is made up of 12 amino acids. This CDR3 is CASSLALGEQFF. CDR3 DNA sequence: TGCGCCAGCAGCTTGGCTCTCGGGGAGCAGTTCTTC. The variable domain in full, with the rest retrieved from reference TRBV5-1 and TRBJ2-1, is KAGVTQTPRYLIKTRGQQVTLSCSPISGHRSVSWYQQTPGQGLQFLFEYFSETQRNKGNFPGRFSGRQFSNSRSEMNVSTLELGDSALYLCASSLALGEQFFGPGTRLTVL.

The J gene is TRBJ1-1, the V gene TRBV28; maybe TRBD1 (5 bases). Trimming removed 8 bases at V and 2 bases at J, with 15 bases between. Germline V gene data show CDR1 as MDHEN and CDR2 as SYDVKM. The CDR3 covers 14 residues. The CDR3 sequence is CASRSGQLNTEAFF. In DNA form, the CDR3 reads TGTGCCAGCCGTAGCGGACAATTAAACACTGAAGCTTTCTTT.

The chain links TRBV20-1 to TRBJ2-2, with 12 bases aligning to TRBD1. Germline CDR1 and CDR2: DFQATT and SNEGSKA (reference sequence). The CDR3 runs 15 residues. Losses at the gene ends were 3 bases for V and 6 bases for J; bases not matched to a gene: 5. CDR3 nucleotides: TGCAGTGCTAGTGGGGGACAGGGGGCTTCCGGGGAGCTGTTTTTT. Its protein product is CSASGGQGASGELFF.

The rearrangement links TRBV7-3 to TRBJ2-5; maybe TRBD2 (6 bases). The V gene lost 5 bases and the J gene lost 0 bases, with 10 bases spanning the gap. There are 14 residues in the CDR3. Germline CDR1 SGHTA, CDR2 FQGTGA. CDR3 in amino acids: CASSRSGYQETQYF. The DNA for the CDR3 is TGTGCCAGCAGCCGTAGCGGTTACCAAGAGACCCAGTACTTC. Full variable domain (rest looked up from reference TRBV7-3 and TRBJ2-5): GAGVSQTPSNKVTEKGKYVELRCDPISGHTALYWYRQSLGQGPEFLIYFQGTGAADDSGLPNDRFFAVRPEGSVSTLKIQRTERGDSAVYLCASSRSGYQETQYFGPGTRLLVL.

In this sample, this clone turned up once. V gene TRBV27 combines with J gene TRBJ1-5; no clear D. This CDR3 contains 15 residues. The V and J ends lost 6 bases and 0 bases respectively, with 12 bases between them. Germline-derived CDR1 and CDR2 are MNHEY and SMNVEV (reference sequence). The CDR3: CASRVQIYSNQPQHF. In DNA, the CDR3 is TGTGCCAGCAGGGTACAGATTTATAGCAATCAGCCCCAGCATTTT.